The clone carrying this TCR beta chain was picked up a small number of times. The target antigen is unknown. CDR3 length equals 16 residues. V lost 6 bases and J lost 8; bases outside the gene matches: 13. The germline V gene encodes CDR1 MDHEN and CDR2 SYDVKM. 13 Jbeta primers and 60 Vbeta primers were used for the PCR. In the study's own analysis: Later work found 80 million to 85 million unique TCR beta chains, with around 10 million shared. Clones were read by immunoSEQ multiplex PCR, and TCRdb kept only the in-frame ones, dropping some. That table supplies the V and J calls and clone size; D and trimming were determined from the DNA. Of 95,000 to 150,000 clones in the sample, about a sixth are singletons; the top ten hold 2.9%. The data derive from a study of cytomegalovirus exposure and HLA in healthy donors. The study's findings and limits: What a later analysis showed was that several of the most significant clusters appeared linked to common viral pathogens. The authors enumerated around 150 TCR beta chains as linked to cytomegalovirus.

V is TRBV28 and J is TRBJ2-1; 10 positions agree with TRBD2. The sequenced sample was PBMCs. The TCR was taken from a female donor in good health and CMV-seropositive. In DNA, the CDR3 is TGTGCCAGCAGCCCCCTACCGGGACTAGCGTTCCATGAGCAGTTCTTC. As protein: CASSPLPGLAFHEQFF.